These 16 T cell receptor beta chains share one sample of origin, sequenced in a study of cytomegalovirus exposure and HLA in healthy donors. 60 Vbeta and 13 Jbeta primers were used in PCR. Profiling relied on immunoSEQ multiplex PCR, and the TCRdb table lists in-frame clones only, not all of them. The sample records under 120,000 clones, less than 80% being singletons. Sequencing was performed on PBMCs. These receptors were taken from a woman aged 40 to 50 in good health and CMV-seronegative.

This clone showed up just a few times. The chain uses TRBV4-1 and TRBJ1-6; D gene ambiguous. Trimming cost V 0 bases and J 0 bases, with 6 bases left between them. The CDR3 has 16 amino acids. Germline V gives CDR1 MGHRA, CDR2 YSYEKL. This chain's CDR3 is CASSQEGSSYNSPLHF. In DNA, the CDR3 is TGCGCCAGCAGCCAAGAAGGGAGCTCCTATAATTCACCCCTCCACTTT.

The chain has TRBV6-6 and TRBJ1-4; tentative D call: TRBD1 (6 bases). Trimming shortened V by 6 bases and J by 7 bases, and 21 bases separated the two germline ends. In germline, CDR1 is MNHNY, CDR2 SVGAGI (reference sequence). This CDR3 spans 16 amino acids. CDR3 residues: CASRNPQGGEGEKLFF. As DNA, the CDR3 is TGTGCCAGCAGAAATCCTCAAGGGGGGGAGGGTGAAAAACTGTTTTTT.

The chain couples TRBV6-1 to TRBJ2-5; D might be TRBD2 (6 bases). The DNA end is a closer match to TRBJ2-7, so the J assignment may be wrong. Germline values: CDR1 MNHNS, CDR2 SASEGT. The length of the CDR3 is 13 residues. CDR3 nucleotide sequence: TGTGCCAGCAGTCGGGACTTCACCTACGAGCAGTACTTC. It specifies CASSRDFTYEQYF.

The CDR3 region has the DNA TGCGCCAGCAGCCAACAGGGGGAACCCTACAATGAGCAGTTCTTC. This translates into CASSQQGEPYNEQFF. The gene calls are TRBV4-3 and TRBJ2-1; 7 positions agree with TRBD1. Trimming at V came to 2 bases and at J to 2 bases, leaving 3 bases not matched to a gene. Germline-derived CDR1 and CDR2 are LGHNA and YSLEER. This CDR3 has 15 amino acids.

The chain uses TRBV28 and TRBJ2-1; 11 bases match TRBD2. The CDR3 totals 16 residues. V trimming: 2 bases; J trimming: 5 bases; junction bases outside the gene matches: 5. Per germline, CDR1 MDHEN and CDR2 SYDVKM. The CDR3 nucleotides read TGTGCCAGCAGTTTAACTAGCGGGAGTTGGAACAATGAGCAGTTCTTC. This sequence encodes CASSLTSGSWNNEQFF.

The table lists this clone with a count of one. This chain links TRBV29-1 with TRBJ1-1; 10 bases align to TRBD1. The germline CDR1 and CDR2 sequences are SQVTM and ANQGSEA. Unmatched junction bases numbered 9, after V lost 1 base and J lost 1 base. The CDR3 totals 17 residues. CDR3 residues: CSVEGDRGSIGNTEAFF. CDR3 coding DNA: TGCAGCGTTGAAGGGGACAGGGGAAGTATAGGGAACACTGAAGCTTTCTTT.

The gene calls are TRBV10-1 and TRBJ1-2; D unclear. The CDR3 contains 14 residues. The V end lost 1 base, the J end lost 6 bases, and 12 bases lay between the germline ends. Germline CDR1 is WNHNN and CDR2 is SYGVQD (reference sequence). CDR3 nucleotide sequence: TGCGCCAGCAGTGAGTTGCCTCCCCGGGATGGCTACACCTTC. It yields the protein CASSELPPRDGYTF.

Comments on this clone: At one boundary the junction diverges from the germline segment, which might be a read error. The chain links TRBV10-3 to TRBJ2-2; a weak D match, TRBD1 (5 bases). Germline CDR1 ENHRY, CDR2 SYGVKD. This CDR3 spans 15 amino acids. The CDR3 DNA reads TGTGCCGTCAGACAGTCATTAGCGAACACCGGGGAGCTGTTTTTT. Amino acid sequence: CAVRQSLANTGELFF.

The chain is built from TRBV1 and TRBJ1-2. TRBV1 has pseudogene status. CDR3 length: 15 amino acids. CDR3 protein: CTSSQGREEKDGYTF. The DNA for the CDR3 is TGCACCAGCAGCCAAGGCAGGGAGGAAAAGGATGGCTACACCTTC.

The chain carries TRBV19 and TRBJ2-2; 7 positions agree with TRBD2. V was clipped by 7 bases and J by 6 bases; unmatched bases: 5. Looked up from germline, CDR1 is LNHDA and CDR2 is SQIVND (reference sequence). The length of the CDR3 is 13 residues. CDR3 coding DNA: TGTGCCAGTACTAGCGGTATTGCCGGGGAGCTGTTTTTT. Translated: CASTSGIAGELFF.

In this sample, this clone turned up a few times. The chain is built from TRBV4-1 and TRBJ1-4, with D uncertain. V gave up 2 bases and J gave up 7 bases, with 8 bases separating them. The CDR3 totals 13 residues. Germline CDR1 is MGHRA and CDR2 is YSYEKL. The CDR3 DNA is TGCGCCAGCAGCCAACCAGGTAGTGAAAAACTGTTTTTT. Residues: CASSQPGSEKLFF.

This clone occurred a few times. DNA for the CDR3: TGCGCCAGCAGCTTGACCGGGGGTCCTTCCTACGAGCAGTACTTC. Translating gives CASSLTGGPSYEQYF. The chain employs TRBV5-1 and TRBJ2-7, with a possible D match to TRBD2 (6 bases). The CDR3 has 15 residues. V shed 1 base and J shed 1 base, with 12 bases lying between them. In germline, CDR1 is SGHRS, CDR2 YFSETQ.

The chain employs TRBV7-9 and TRBJ2-7, with 8 bases that match TRBD1. V shed 4 bases and J 5 bases; nucleotides not matched to a gene: 13. The CDR3 consists of 16 residues. Germline-derived CDR1 and CDR2 are SEHNR and FQNEAQ (reference sequence). The CDR3: CASSSGTGGRGDEQYF. CDR3 DNA: TGTGCCAGCAGCTCAGGGACAGGTGGAAGGGGGGACGAGCAGTACTTC. Looking up the rest from reference TRBV7-9 and TRBJ2-7 gives the full variable domain: DTGVSQNPRHKITKRGQNVTFRCDPISEHNRLYWYRQTLGQGPEFLTYFQNEAQLEKSRLLSDRFSAERPKGSFSTLEIQRTEQGDSAMYLCASSSGTGGRGDEQYFGPGTRLTVT.

This chain links TRBV5-4 with TRBJ2-2; D call uncertain. CDR1 and CDR2 from the germline V gene are SGHNT and YYREEE (reference sequence). This CDR3 has 13 amino acids. The V gene lost 4 bases and the J gene lost 5 bases, with 9 bases spanning the gap. CDR3 loop: CASSPRATGELFF. In nucleotides, the CDR3 is TGTGCCAGCAGCCCCCGTGCGACCGGGGAGCTGTTTTTT.

The rearrangement links TRBV7-2 to TRBJ1-4; D ambiguous. Trimming pared 2 bases from V and 0 bases from J, leaving 4 bases between. The CDR3 runs to 14 residues. Germline V lookup: CDR1 SGHTA, CDR2 FQGNSA. CDR3 sequence: CASSLPATNEKLFF. Written as DNA, the CDR3 is TGTGCCAGCAGCTTACCAGCAACTAATGAAAAACTGTTTTTT.

The rearrangement links TRBV7-9 to TRBJ1-2; TRBD1 is a possible D gene (5 bases). Germline V gives CDR1 SEHNR, CDR2 FQNEAQ (reference sequence). Trimming cost V 5 bases and J 8 bases, with 15 bases left between them. The CDR3 sequence is 13 residues long. Here the CDR3 reads CASSRGGFRGYTF. CDR3 bases: TGTGCCAGCAGCCGGGGGGGATTCCGGGGCTACACCTTC.